The next 3 T cell receptor beta chains were all read from a single sample in a study of blood T cell repertoires in COVID-19. Libraries were prepared by immunoSEQ multiplex PCR; TCRdb keeps only in-frame clonotypes and omits some of them. The sample holds about 190,000 clones, 75% to 90% seen once. The specimen sequenced was peripheral blood. These receptors originate from a man aged 25 to 40 with acute or convalescent COVID-19.

The rearrangement uses TRBV13 and TRBJ1-2; D not resolved. CDR3 length equals 14 residues. Looked up from germline, CDR1 is PRHDT and CDR2 is FYEKMQ (reference sequence). Trimming took 5 bases from V and 5 from J, leaving 15 bases between them. In nucleotides, the CDR3 is TGTGCCAGCAGCGGATTAACAAGAGGGTATGGCTACACCTTC. This translates into CASSGLTRGYGYTF.

The J gene is TRBJ2-5, the V gene TRBV5-1, with TRBD2 matching 10 bases. The CDR3 runs to 19 residues. The V gene's germline CDR1 is SGHRS and CDR2 YFSETQ. V was pared by 0 bases and J by 3 bases, with 14 bases of the junction left unmatched. As DNA, the CDR3 is TGCGCCAGCAGCTTGGTTTTGGGTGGTCTAGCGGGGGAAAAAGAGACCCAGTACTTC. Translation gives CASSLVLGGLAGEKETQYF.

This clone was observed once. The chain couples TRBV3-1 (or the pseudogene TRBV3-2) to TRBJ1-5, with D unclear. In germline, CDR1 is LGHDT, CDR2 YNNKEL (reference sequence). V dropped 4 bases and J dropped 1 base, with 11 bases sitting between them. The CDR3 loop spans 15 amino acids. As DNA, the CDR3 is TGTGCCAGCAGCCGGGCAGGTATGAGCAATCAGCCCCAGCATTTT. Residues: CASSRAGMSNQPQHF.